The rows below give T cell receptor beta chains drawn from one sample of a study of blood T cell repertoires in COVID-19. The data were produced by immunoSEQ multiplex PCR, yet TCRdb's version contains in-frame clones alone and is incomplete. The table shows some 150,000 clones, with roughly 89% occurring only once. Source material: PBMCs or T cells enriched from blood (not recorded which). These receptors came from a woman between 45 and 65 years old who had been exposed to COVID-19. Both conserved end residues are part of each CDR3. A D gene is named only where the DNA matches it firmly. Not every row has a clone size; where given, it reads once, few, many or a size class.

v_gene,len,d_gene,j_gene,abundance,CDR3aa,CDR3nt
TRBV24-1,14,NA,TRBJ1-1,NA,CATSELTANTEAFF,TGTGCCACCAGTGAGTTGACAGCGAACACTGAAGCTTTCTTT
TRBV19,15,TRBD1,TRBJ1-1,NA,CASSIEGTANTEAFF,TGTGCCAGTAGTATAGAGGGGACAGCGAACACTGAAGCTTTCTTT
TRBV7-2,15,TRBD2,TRBJ2-1,NA,CASSLGTRGGNEQFF,TGTGCCAGCAGCTTAGGGACTAGGGGAGGCAATGAGCAGTTCTTC
TRBV5-6,16,NA,TRBJ2-7,NA,CASSRLGTALLREQYF,TGTGCCAGCAGCCGACTAGGGACAGCCCTACTACGGGAGCAGTACTTC
TRBV11-2,15,NA,TRBJ2-7,NA,CASTLSRARVYEQYF,TGTGCCAGCACGCTTAGCAGGGCCAGGGTATACGAGCAGTACTTC
TRBV12-5,17,TRBD2,TRBJ2-2,NA,CASGLVPGTSDTGELFF,TGTGCTAGTGGTTTGGTACCAGGGACTAGCGACACCGGGGAGCTGTTTTTT
TRBV5-4,13,NA,TRBJ2-7,NA,CASSLDRSYEQYF,TGTGCCAGCAGCTTGGACAGGTCCTACGAGCAGTACTTC
TRBV9,13,TRBD1,TRBJ2-7,NA,CASSSGQAHEQYF,TGTGCCAGCAGCTCCGGACAGGCCCACGAGCAGTACTTC
TRBV27,15,NA,TRBJ1-5,NA,CASSFAGGGNQPQHF,TGTGCCAGCAGTTTTGCGGGGGGAGGGAATCAGCCCCAGCATTTT
TRBV11-2,12,NA,TRBJ1-1,NA,CASSPFGREAFF,TGTGCCAGCAGCCCCTTTGGGCGTGAAGCTTTCTTT
TRBV6-2/TRBV6-3,11,NA,TRBJ1-4,NA,CASSTTEQLFF,TGTGCCAGCAGCACGACAGAACAACTGTTTTTT
TRBV3-1/TRBV3-2,13,NA,TRBJ1-1,NA,CASSAARGTEAFF,TGTGCCAGCAGCGCAGCCAGGGGCACTGAAGCTTTCTTT
TRBV19,17,TRBD2,TRBJ2-3,NA,CASSMGLAGASTDTQYF,TGTGCCAGTAGTATGGGACTAGCGGGAGCTAGCACAGATACGCAGTATTTT
TRBV5-1,15,TRBD1,TRBJ1-2,NA,CASSRGTVSNYGYTF,TGCGCCAGCAGCCGGGGGACAGTTTCTAACTATGGCTACACCTTC
TRBV29-1,13,TRBD1,TRBJ1-2,NA,CSVEPTGGQGYTF,TGCAGCGTTGAACCGACAGGGGGGCAGGGCTACACCTTC
TRBV19,17,NA,TRBJ1-5,NA,CASISRQTAFSNQPQHF,TGTGCCAGTATATCTAGGCAAACGGCTTTTAGCAATCAGCCCCAGCATTTT
TRBV4-1,20,TRBD2,TRBJ2-3,once,CASSQQETQGTSGSQDTQYF,TGCGCCAGCAGCCAACAGGAGACACAAGGGACTAGCGGGAGTCAAGATACGCAGTATTTT
TRBV5-1,14,TRBD2,TRBJ2-5,NA,CASSLAAGGETQYF,TGCGCCAGCAGCTTGGCTGCGGGGGGAGAGACCCAGTACTTC
TRBV20-1,10,NA,TRBJ1-4,NA,CSATRDLVVF,TGCAGTGCCACGAGGGACTTAGTGGTTTTT
TRBV19,14,TRBD1,TRBJ1-2,few,CASSIEVWGRGFTF,TGTGCCAGTAGTATAGAGGTCTGGGGCAGGGGGTTCACCTTC
TRBV12-3/TRBV12-4,13,NA,TRBJ1-2,NA,CASNFQGRGGYTF,TGTGCCAGCAATTTTCAGGGGCGCGGGGGCTACACCTTC
TRBV18,14,NA,TRBJ1-5,NA,CASSPSGGGQPQHF,TGTGCCAGCTCACCTTCTGGAGGAGGACAGCCCCAGCATTTT
TRBV5-6,16,NA,TRBJ1-5,few,CASSIRGARSNQPQHF,TGTGCCAGCAGCATACGGGGGGCGAGGAGCAATCAGCCCCAGCATTTT
TRBV2,15,NA,TRBJ1-5,NA,CASTPGRGTFRPQHF,TGTGCCAGCACTCCGGGACGGGGGACTTTTCGGCCCCAGCATTTT
TRBV7-2,15,NA,TRBJ1-2,NA,CASSPMLGGNYGYTF,TGTGCCAGCAGCCCTATGCTCGGGGGAAACTATGGCTACACCTTC
TRBV4-1,13,NA,TRBJ1-5,NA,CASSRGGVQPQHF,TGCGCCAGCAGCCGCGGGGGAGTACAGCCCCAGCATTTT
TRBV6-5,13,TRBD2,TRBJ2-5,once,CASRAGGLETQYF,TGTGCCAGCCGGGCGGGAGGTTTGGAGACCCAGTACTTC
TRBV7-8,14,NA,TRBJ1-1,few,CASSLAPGYTEAFF,TGTGCCAGCAGCTTAGCCCCAGGGTACACTGAAGCTTTCTTT
TRBV5-1,17,TRBD1,TRBJ1-1,NA,CASSSGTRQGGNTEAFF,TGCGCCAGCAGCTCAGGAACCAGACAGGGAGGAAACACTGAAGCTTTCTTT
TRBV29-1,13,NA,TRBJ2-7,NA,CSVEQDFSYEQYF,TGCAGCGTTGAACAAGATTTCAGCTACGAGCAGTACTTC
TRBV6-5,15,TRBD1,TRBJ2-7,NA,CASTPGTGSSYEQYF,TGTGCCAGCACCCCGGGGACAGGGAGCTCCTACGAGCAGTACTTC
TRBV11-3,15,NA,TRBJ1-5,few,CASTRATASNQPQHF,TGTGCCAGCACCAGGGCGACAGCAAGCAATCAGCCCCAGCATTTT
TRBV11-2,12,NA,TRBJ1-4,NA,CASSLGAEKLFF,TGTGCCAGCAGCTTAGGGGCCGAAAAACTGTTTTTT
TRBV6-4,15,NA,TRBJ2-1,NA,CASSDGEQGNNEQFF,TGTGCCAGCAGTGATGGAGAGCAGGGTAACAATGAGCAGTTCTTC
TRBV27,14,NA,TRBJ1-4,NA,CASSLSASGEKLFF,TGTGCCAGCAGTCTTTCAGCCTCGGGTGAAAAACTGTTTTTT
TRBV19,13,NA,TRBJ1-3,NA,CASRGEAGNTIYF,TGTGCCAGTAGAGGGGAAGCTGGAAACACCATATATTTT
TRBV7-9,17,TRBD1,TRBJ1-2,once,CASSLGSGTEANYGYTF,TGTGCCAGCAGCTTAGGATCCGGGACAGAAGCTAACTATGGCTACACCTTC
TRBV15,19,TRBD1,TRBJ2-6,NA,CATSRTEQGPYSGANVLTF,TGTGCCACCAGCAGAACGGAACAGGGGCCTTACTCTGGGGCCAACGTCCTGACTTTC
TRBV27,13,TRBD1,TRBJ2-7,NA,CASAMDRTYEQYF,TGTGCCAGCGCAATGGACAGGACCTACGAGCAGTACTTC
TRBV18,19,TRBD2,TRBJ2-3,NA,CASSPRTSGGLRGTDTQYF,TGTGCCAGCTCACCCCGGACTAGCGGGGGGCTGCGGGGCACAGATACGCAGTATTTT
TRBV5-1,15,NA,TRBJ2-3,NA,CASSLVRGGTDTQYF,TGCGCCAGCAGCTTGGTGCGGGGCGGCACAGATACGCAGTATTTT
TRBV10-3,13,NA,TRBJ1-1,NA,CAISVGGDTEAFF,TGTGCCATTTCCGTCGGGGGGGACACTGAAGCTTTCTTT
TRBV6-5,15,TRBD1,TRBJ1-6,NA,CASSRPDRVGSPLHF,TGTGCCAGCAGCCGACCAGACAGGGTTGGGTCACCCCTCCACTTT
TRBV27,16,TRBD1,TRBJ1-1,NA,CASSWGGDRGWTEAFF,TGTGCCAGCAGTTGGGGGGGGGACAGGGGTTGGACTGAAGCTTTCTTT
TRBV5-1,12,NA,TRBJ1-4,once,CASGATNEKLFF,TGCGCCAGCGGGGCGACTAATGAAAAACTGTTTTTT
TRBV5-5,17,NA,TRBJ1-2,NA,CASSLSMDRALSYGYTF,TGTGCCAGCAGCTTGTCAATGGACAGAGCATTGTCCTATGGCTACACCTTC
TRBV15,13,NA,TRBJ2-7,NA,CATSRELSYEQYF,TGTGCCACCAGCAGAGAGTTGAGCTACGAGCAGTACTTC
TRBV15,15,NA,TRBJ1-2,NA,CATSPDPDSDYGYTF,TGTGCCACCAGCCCCGATCCAGACAGCGACTATGGCTACACCTTC
TRBV7-9,13,TRBD1,TRBJ1-2,NA,CASSKQGMDGYTF,TGTGCCAGCAGCAAACAGGGGATGGATGGCTACACCTTC
TRBV6-2/TRBV6-3,14,TRBD2,TRBJ2-7,NA,CASSYPSGTYEQYF,TGTGCCAGCAGTTACCCTAGCGGCACCTACGAGCAGTACTTC
TRBV5-4,14,TRBD2,TRBJ2-7,NA,CASSFGTRLYEQYF,TGTGCCAGCAGTTTCGGGACTAGGCTCTACGAGCAGTACTTC
TRBV7-6,14,NA,TRBJ2-7,NA,CASSLDFAGVEQYF,TGTGCCAGCAGCTTAGATTTTGCAGGGGTGGAGCAGTACTTC